This T cell receptor beta chain derives from a study of blood T cell repertoires in COVID-19. Study-level background: COVID-19 samples collected from the United States, Italy and Spain covered acute and convalescent phases. T cells, B-cell-depleted T cells, or PBMCs supplied cDNA or gDNA.

This CDR3 region has 13 residues. Germline loops: CDR1 SGHVS, CDR2 FQNEAQ. Trimming cost V 8 bases and J 2 bases; bases outside gene matches: 2. In the source study's methods: Counts of nucleated cells, estimated from reference gene primer amplification, were obtained. TCRdb keeps only in-frame clones here, not all; method: immunoSEQ multiplex PCR. V and J calls and clone size come straight from that table; D and trimming were deduced from the DNA. Of about 150,000 clones listed, roughly 84% were seen once; the top ten hold less than 6%. The chain has TRBV7-8 and TRBJ1-5, with TRBD1 identical over 8 bases. This clonotype was obtained from a woman aged 45 to 65 who had been exposed to COVID-19. The sample consisted of PBMCs or T cells enriched from blood (not recorded which). The CDR3 here is CASSGGGNQPQHF. CDR3 DNA sequence: TGTGCCAGCTCAGGGGGCGGCAATCAGCCCCAGCATTTT.